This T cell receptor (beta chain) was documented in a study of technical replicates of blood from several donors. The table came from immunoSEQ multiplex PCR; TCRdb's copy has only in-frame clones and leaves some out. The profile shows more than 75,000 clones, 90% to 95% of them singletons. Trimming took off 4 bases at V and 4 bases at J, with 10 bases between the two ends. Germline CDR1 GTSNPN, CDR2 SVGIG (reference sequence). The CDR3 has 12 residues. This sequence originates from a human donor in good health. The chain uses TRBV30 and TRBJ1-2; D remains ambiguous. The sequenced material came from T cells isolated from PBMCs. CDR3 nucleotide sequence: TGTGCCTGGATAATCCCCTCCTATGGCTACACCTTC. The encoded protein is CAWIIPSYGYTF. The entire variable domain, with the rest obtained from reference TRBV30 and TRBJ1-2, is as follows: SQTIHQWPATLVQPVGSPLSLECTVEGTSNPNLYWYRQAAGRGLQLLFYSVGIGQISSEVPQNLSASRPQDRQFILSSKKLLLSDSGFYLCAWIIPSYGYTFGSGTRLTVV.